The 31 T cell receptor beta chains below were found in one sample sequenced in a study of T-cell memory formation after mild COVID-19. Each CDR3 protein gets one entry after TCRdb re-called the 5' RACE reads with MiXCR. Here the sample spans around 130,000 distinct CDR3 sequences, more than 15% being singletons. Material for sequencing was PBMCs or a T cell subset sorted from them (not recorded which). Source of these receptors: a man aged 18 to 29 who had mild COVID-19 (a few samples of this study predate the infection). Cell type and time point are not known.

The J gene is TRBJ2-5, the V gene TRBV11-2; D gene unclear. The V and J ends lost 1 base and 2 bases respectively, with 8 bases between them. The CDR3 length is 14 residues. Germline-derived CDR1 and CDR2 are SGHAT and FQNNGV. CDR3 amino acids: CASSLVLSQETQYF. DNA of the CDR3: TGTGCCAGCAGCTTAGTCCTGTCACAAGAGACCCAGTACTTC.

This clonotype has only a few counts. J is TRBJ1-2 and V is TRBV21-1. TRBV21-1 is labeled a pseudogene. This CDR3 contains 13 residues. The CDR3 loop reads CASSRTYFYGYTF. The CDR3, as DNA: TGTGCCAGCAGCAGGACGTATTTCTATGGCTACACCTTC.

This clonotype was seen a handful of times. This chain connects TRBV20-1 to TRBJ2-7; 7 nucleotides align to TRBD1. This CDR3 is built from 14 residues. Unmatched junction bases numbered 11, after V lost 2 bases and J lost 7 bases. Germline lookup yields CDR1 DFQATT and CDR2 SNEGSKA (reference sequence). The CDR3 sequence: CSARLRQGNGEQYV. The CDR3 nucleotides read TGCAGTGCTAGACTCCGACAGGGAAATGGAGAGCAGTACGTC.

The CDR3 protein is CASRTAPRDSSFYNSPLHF. The DNA of the CDR3 is TGTGCCAGCAGAACTGCCCCCCGGGACTCTAGCTTTTATAATTCACCCCTCCACTTT. The chain links TRBV27 to TRBJ1-6; the D gene is possibly TRBD1 (5 bases). This CDR3 is built from 19 residues. Per the germline V gene, CDR1 is MNHEY and CDR2 is SMNVEV (reference sequence). V was pared by 6 bases and J by 4 bases, with 25 bases between.

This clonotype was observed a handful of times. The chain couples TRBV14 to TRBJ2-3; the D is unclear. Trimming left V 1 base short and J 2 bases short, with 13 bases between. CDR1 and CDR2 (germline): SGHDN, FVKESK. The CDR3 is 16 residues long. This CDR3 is CASSQGSSPITDTQYF. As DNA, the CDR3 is TGTGCCAGCAGCCAAGGGTCCAGCCCTATCACAGATACGCAGTATTTT.

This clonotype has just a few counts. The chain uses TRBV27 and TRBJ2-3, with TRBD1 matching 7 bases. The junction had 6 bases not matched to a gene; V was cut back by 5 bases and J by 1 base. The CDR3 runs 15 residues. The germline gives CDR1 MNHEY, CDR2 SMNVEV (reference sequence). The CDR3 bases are TGTGCCAGCAGTCTAACAGGGGTTGGCACAGATACGCAGTATTTT. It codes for CASSLTGVGTDTQYF.

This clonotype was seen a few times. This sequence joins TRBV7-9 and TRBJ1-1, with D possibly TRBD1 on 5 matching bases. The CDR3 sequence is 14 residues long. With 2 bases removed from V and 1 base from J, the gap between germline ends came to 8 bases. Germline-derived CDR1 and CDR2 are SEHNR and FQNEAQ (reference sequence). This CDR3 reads CASSLTGGNTEAFF. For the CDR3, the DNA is TGTGCCAGCAGCTTAACGGGGGGGAACACTGAAGCTTTCTTT.

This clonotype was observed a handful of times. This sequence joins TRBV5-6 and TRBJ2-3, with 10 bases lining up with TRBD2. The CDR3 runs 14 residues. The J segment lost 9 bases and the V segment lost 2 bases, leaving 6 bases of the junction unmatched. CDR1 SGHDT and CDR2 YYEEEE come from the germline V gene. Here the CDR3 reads CASSLFLAGDTQYF. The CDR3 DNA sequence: TGTGCCAGCAGCTTATTCCTAGCGGGGGACACGCAGTATTTT. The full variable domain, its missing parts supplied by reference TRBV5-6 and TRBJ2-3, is DAGVTQSPTHLIKTRGQQVTLRCSPKSGHDTVSWYQQALGQGPQFIFQYYEEEERQRGNFPDRFSGHQFPNYSSELNVNALLLGDSALYLCASSLFLAGDTQYFGPGTRLTVL.

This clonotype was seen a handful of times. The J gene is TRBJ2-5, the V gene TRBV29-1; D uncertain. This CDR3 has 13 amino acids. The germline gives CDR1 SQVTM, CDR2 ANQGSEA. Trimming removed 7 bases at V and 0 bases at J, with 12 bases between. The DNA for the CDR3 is TGCAGCGCCGGACCATTGTACCAAGAGACCCAGTACTTC. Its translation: CSAGPLYQETQYF.

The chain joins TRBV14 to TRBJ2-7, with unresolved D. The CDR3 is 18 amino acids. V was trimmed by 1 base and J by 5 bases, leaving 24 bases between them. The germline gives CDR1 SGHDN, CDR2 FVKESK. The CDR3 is CASSQGLSISVRNNEQYF. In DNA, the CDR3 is TGTGCCAGCAGCCAAGGGTTATCAATTTCGGTCAGGAACAACGAGCAGTACTTC.

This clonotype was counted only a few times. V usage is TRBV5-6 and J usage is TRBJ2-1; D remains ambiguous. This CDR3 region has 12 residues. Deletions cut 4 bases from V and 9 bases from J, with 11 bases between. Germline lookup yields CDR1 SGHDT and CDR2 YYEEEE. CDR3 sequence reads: CASSTPGSEQFF. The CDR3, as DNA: TGTGCCAGCAGCACCCCCGGGTCTGAGCAGTTCTTC. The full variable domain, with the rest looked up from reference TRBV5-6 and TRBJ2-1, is DAGVTQSPTHLIKTRGQQVTLRCSPKSGHDTVSWYQQALGQGPQFIFQYYEEEERQRGNFPDRFSGHQFPNYSSELNVNALLLGDSALYLCASSTPGSEQFFGPGTRLTVL.

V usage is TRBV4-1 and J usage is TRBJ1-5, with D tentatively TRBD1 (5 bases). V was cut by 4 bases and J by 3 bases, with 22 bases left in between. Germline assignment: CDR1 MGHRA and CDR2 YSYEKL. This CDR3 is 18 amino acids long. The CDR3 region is CASSPPAGVPNLNQPQHF. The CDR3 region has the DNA TGCGCCAGCAGCCCGCCGGCGGGGGTCCCTAACCTCAATCAGCCCCAGCATTTT.

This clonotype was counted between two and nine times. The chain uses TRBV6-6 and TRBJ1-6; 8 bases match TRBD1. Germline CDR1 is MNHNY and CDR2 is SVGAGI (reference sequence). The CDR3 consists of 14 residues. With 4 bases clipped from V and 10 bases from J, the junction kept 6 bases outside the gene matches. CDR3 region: CASSSRGPGSPLHF. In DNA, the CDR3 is TGTGCCAGCAGTTCCAGGGGGCCAGGGTCACCCCTCCACTTT.

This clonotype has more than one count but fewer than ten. The CDR3 DNA sequence: TGTGCCACGGCAGGGTACGATACGCAGTATTTT. Protein product: CATAGYDTQYF. The chain combines TRBV19 with TRBJ2-3, with TRBD1 as a possible D gene (5 bases). The CDR3 is made up of 11 amino acids. V was clipped by 10 bases and J by 6 bases, with 11 bases between them. Germline CDR1 and CDR2: LNHDA and SQIVND (reference sequence).

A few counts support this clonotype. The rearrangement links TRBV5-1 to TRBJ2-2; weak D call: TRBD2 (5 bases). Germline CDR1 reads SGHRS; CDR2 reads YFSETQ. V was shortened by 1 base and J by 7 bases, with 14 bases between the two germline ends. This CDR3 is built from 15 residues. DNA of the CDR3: TGCGCCAGCAGCTTGATATCGGGGTCCGGCGGGGAGCTGTTTTTT. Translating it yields CASSLISGSGGELFF.

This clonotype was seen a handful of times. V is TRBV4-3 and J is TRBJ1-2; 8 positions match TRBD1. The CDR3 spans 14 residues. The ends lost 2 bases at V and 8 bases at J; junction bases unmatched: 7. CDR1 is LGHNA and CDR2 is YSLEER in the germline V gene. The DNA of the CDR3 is TGCGCCAGCAGCCAAAACACAGGGGGAAGAGGCTACACCTTC. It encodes CASSQNTGGRGYTF.

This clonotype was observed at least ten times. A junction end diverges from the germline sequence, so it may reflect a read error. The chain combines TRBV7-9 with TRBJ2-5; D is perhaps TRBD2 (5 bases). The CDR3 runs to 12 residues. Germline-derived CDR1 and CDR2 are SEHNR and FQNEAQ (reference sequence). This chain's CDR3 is CASSLSGETQYF. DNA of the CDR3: TGCGCCAGCAGCTTGTCGGGGGAGACCCAGTACTTC.

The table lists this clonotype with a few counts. This CDR3 is CASSLAGRGQYTF. In DNA, the CDR3 is TGCGCCAGCAGCTTGGCTGGTCGGGGACAGTACACCTTC. The chain uses TRBV5-1 and TRBJ1-2; 7 bases match TRBD1. This CDR3 spans 13 amino acids. CDR1 SGHRS and CDR2 YFSETQ come from the germline V gene. V shed 0 bases, J shed 11 bases, and the junction held 7 bases outside the gene matches.

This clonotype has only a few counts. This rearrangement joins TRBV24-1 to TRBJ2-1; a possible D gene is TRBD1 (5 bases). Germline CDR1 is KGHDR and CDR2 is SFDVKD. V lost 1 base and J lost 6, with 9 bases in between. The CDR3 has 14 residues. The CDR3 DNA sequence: TGTGCCACCAGTGATTTAAGAAGGGGCAATGAGCAGTTCTTC. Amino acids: CATSDLRRGNEQFF.

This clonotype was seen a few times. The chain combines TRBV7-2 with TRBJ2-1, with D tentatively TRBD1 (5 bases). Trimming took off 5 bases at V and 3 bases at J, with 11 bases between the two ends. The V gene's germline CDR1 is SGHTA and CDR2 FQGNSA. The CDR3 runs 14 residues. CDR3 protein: CASSGASLYNEQFF. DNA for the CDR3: TGTGCCAGCAGCGGGGCCAGCCTCTACAATGAGCAGTTCTTC.

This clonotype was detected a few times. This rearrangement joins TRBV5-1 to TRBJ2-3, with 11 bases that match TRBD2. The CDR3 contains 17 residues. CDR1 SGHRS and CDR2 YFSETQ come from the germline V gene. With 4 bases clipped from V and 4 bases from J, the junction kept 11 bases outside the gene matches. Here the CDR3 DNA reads TGCGCCAGCAGCGGCCAAACTAGCGGGGGCATATCAGATACGCAGTATTTT. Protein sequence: CASSGQTSGGISDTQYF.

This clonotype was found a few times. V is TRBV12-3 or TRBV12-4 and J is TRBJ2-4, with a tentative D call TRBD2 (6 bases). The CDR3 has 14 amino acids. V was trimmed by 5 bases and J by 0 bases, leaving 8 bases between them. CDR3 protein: CASSEGLAKNIQYF. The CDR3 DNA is TGTGCCAGCAGTGAGGGACTAGCCAAAAACATTCAGTACTTC.

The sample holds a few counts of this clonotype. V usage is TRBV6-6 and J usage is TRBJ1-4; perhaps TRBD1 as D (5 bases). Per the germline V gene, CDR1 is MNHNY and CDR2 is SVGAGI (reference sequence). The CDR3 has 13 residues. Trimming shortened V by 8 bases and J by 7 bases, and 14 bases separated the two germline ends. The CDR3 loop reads CASLGALGEKLFF. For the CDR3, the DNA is TGTGCCAGCCTCGGGGCTTTGGGTGAAAAACTGTTTTTT.

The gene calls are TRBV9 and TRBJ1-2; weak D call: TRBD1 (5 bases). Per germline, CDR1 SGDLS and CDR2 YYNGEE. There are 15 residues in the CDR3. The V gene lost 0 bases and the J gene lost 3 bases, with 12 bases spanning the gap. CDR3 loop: CASSVGGGSDYGYTF. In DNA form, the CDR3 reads TGTGCCAGCAGCGTAGGCGGGGGTAGTGACTATGGCTACACCTTC. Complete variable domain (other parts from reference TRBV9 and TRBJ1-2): DSGVTQTPKHLITATGQRVTLRCSPRSGDLSVYWYQQSLDQGLQFLIQYYNGEERAKGNILERFSAQQFPDLHSELNLSSLELGDSALYFCASSVGGGSDYGYTFGSGTRLTVV.

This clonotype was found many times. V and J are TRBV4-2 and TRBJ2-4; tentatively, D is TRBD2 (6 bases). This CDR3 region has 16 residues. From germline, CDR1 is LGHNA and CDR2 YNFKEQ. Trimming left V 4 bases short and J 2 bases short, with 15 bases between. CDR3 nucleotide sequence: TGTGCCAGCAGCCCCGCTTCTGGGGGGTCCAAAAACATTCAGTACTTC. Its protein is CASSPASGGSKNIQYF.

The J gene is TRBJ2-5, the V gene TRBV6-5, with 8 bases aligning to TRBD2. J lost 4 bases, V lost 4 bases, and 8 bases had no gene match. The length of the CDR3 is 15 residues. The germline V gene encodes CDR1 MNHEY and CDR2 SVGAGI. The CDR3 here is CASSFQAAGGETQYF. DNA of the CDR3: TGTGCCAGCAGTTTCCAAGCCGCGGGAGGAGAGACCCAGTACTTC.

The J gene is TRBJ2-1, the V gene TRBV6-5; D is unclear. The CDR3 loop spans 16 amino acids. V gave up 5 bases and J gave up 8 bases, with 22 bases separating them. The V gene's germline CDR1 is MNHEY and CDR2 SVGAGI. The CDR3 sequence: CASSLLLPSRGDEQFF. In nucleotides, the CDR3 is TGTGCCAGCAGTCTCCTACTCCCGAGTAGAGGCGATGAGCAGTTCTTC.

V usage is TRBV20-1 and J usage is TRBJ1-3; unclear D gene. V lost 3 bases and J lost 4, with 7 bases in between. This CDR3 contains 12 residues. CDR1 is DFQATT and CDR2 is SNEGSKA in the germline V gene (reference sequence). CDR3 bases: TGCAGTGCTAGTATGCAGGGAAACACCATATATTTT. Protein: CSASMQGNTIYF.

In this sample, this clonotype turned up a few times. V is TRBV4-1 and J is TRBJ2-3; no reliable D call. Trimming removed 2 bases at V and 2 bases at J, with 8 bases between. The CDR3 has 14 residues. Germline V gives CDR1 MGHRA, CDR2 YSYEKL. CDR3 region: CASSQPTTTDTQYF. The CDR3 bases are TGCGCCAGCAGCCAACCTACTACCACAGATACGCAGTATTTT.

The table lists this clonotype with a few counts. The CDR3 protein is CASTYTTGENTEAFF. CDR3 sequence (DNA): TGCGCCAGCACATATACGACAGGAGAGAACACTGAAGCTTTCTTT. V gene TRBV5-1 combines with J gene TRBJ1-1, with TRBD1 as a possible D gene (6 bases). Trimming took off 6 bases at V and 1 base at J, with 16 bases between the two ends. The CDR3 consists of 15 residues. Per germline, CDR1 SGHRS and CDR2 YFSETQ.

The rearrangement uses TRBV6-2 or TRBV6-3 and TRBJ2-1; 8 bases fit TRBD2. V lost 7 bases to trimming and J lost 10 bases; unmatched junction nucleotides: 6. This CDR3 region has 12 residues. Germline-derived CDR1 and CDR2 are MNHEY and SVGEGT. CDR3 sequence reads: CASTSRGGEQFF. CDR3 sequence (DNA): TGTGCCAGCACCTCCCGGGGGGGCGAGCAGTTCTTC.